These 9 T cell receptor beta chains originate from one sample sequenced in a study of technical replicates of blood from a few donors. Libraries were prepared by immunoSEQ multiplex PCR; TCRdb keeps only in-frame clonotypes and omits some of them. The data show about 90,000 clones, approximately 94% seen once. Sequencing used T cells isolated from PBMCs. These receptors were obtained from a human donor in good health.

CDR3 loop: CASSLSPAGSYEQYF. CDR3 nucleotides: TGTGCCAGCAGTTTATCCCCAGCGGGTTCCTACGAGCAGTACTTC. This rearrangement joins TRBV27 to TRBJ2-7; TRBD2 might be the D (6 bases). With 0 bases removed from V and 1 base from J, the gap between germline ends came to 10 bases. Germline loops: CDR1 MNHEY, CDR2 SMNVEV (reference sequence). The CDR3 has 15 amino acids.

The sample holds one count of this clone. The J gene is TRBJ2-7, the V gene TRBV20-1; D not resolved. The CDR3 is 11 residues long. The germline CDR1 and CDR2 sequences are DFQATT and SNEGSKA (reference sequence). Trimming cost V 1 base and J 5 bases, with 6 bases left between them. This chain's CDR3 is CSARVVDEQYF. The CDR3, as DNA: TGCAGTGCTAGAGTCGTAGACGAGCAGTACTTC.

V is TRBV14 and J is TRBJ2-1, with 7 bases matching TRBD2. Per the germline V gene, CDR1 is SGHDN and CDR2 is FVKESK. The CDR3 consists of 16 residues. Trimming cost V 0 bases and J 7 bases; bases outside gene matches: 9. The chain's CDR3 is CASSQEVGGPWNEQFF. The DNA for the CDR3 is TGTGCCAGCAGCCAAGAAGTGGGAGGGCCGTGGAATGAGCAGTTCTTC.

This sequence joins TRBV7-8 and TRBJ2-2, with 10 bases fitting TRBD2. CDR1 and CDR2 from the germline V gene are SGHVS and FQNEAQ. The CDR3 sequence is 18 residues long. V shed 5 bases, J shed 7 bases, and the junction held 16 bases outside the gene matches. The CDR3 DNA sequence: TGTGCCAGCAGCCACCGGGTGCCTAGCGGGGGAATAAGCGGGGAGCTGTTTTTT. Protein product: CASSHRVPSGGISGELFF.

The chain joins TRBV28 to TRBJ1-4; 10 bases are shared with TRBD1. The CDR3 loop spans 14 amino acids. V shed 4 bases, J shed 8 bases, and the junction held 4 bases outside the gene matches. The germline CDR1 and CDR2 sequences are MDHEN and SYDVKM. CDR3 sequence: CASSSDRGLEKLFF. Here the CDR3 DNA reads TGTGCCAGCAGTTCCGACAGGGGGCTCGAAAAACTGTTTTTT.

The rearrangement links TRBV7-6 to TRBJ2-1, with D possibly being TRBD1 (6 bases). The germline CDR1 and CDR2 sequences are SGHVS and FNYEAQ. The ends were cut back, 5 bases at V and 0 bases at J, with 23 bases in the middle. This CDR3 is built from 19 residues. CDR3 region: CASSRQPGYRANSYNEQFF. Here the CDR3 DNA reads TGTGCCAGCAGCCGACAACCAGGATACAGGGCGAACTCCTACAATGAGCAGTTCTTC.

The V and J genes are TRBV6-5 and TRBJ1-2; weak D call: TRBD1 (6 bases). CDR1 MNHEY and CDR2 SVGAGI come from the germline V gene. Trimming took off 6 bases at V and 2 bases at J, with 13 bases between the two ends. This CDR3 is built from 14 residues. CDR3 protein: CASRGHRLNYGYTF. For the CDR3, the DNA is TGTGCCAGCAGGGGACATCGACTAAACTATGGCTACACCTTC.

This chain uses TRBV5-6 with TRBJ1-1; D is possibly TRBD1 (6 bases). Trimming left V 0 bases short and J 7 bases short, with 10 bases between. Germline CDR1 reads SGHDT; CDR2 reads YYEEEE. This CDR3 is 13 amino acids long. The CDR3 sequence: CASSLGGQGEAFF. The CDR3 DNA is TGTGCCAGCAGCTTGGGGGGGCAGGGTGAAGCTTTCTTT.

The chain couples TRBV6-5 to TRBJ2-6; 7 nucleotides align to TRBD1. The trim removed 6 bases at V and 4 bases at J, leaving 6 bases unmatched. The CDR3 contains 15 residues. Germline assignment: CDR1 MNHEY and CDR2 SVGAGI. CDR3 region: CASSPQGTGANVLTF. The CDR3, as DNA: TGTGCCAGCAGCCCACAGGGGACCGGGGCCAACGTCCTGACTTTC.